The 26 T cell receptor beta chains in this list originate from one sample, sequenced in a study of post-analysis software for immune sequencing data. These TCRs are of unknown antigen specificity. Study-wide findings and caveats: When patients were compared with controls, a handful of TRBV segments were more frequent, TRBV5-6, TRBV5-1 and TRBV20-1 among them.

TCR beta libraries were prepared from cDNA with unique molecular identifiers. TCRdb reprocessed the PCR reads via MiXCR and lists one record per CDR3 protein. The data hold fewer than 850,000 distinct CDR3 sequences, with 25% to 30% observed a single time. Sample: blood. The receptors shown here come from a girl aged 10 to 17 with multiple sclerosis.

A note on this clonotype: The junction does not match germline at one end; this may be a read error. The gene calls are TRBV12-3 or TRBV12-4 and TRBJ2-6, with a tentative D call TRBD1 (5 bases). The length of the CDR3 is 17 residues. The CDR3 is CASSDNVGLSGANVPTF. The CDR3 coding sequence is TGTGCCAGCTCCGACAACGTAGGGCTCTCTGGGGCCAACGTCCCGACTTTC.

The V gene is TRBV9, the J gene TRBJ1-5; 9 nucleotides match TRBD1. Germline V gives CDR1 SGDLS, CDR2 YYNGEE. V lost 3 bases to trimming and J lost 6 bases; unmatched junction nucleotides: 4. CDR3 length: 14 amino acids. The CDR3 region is CASSDSGQGQPQHF. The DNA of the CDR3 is TGTGCCAGCAGCGACTCGGGACAGGGTCAGCCCCAGCATTTT.

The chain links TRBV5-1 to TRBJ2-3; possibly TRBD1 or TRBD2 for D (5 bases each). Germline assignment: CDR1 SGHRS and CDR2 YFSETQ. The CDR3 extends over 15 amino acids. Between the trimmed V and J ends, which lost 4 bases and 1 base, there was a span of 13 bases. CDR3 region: CASSRLGTRTDTQYF. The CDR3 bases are TGCGCCAGCAGCCGGCTGGGGACCCGCACAGATACGCAGTATTTT.

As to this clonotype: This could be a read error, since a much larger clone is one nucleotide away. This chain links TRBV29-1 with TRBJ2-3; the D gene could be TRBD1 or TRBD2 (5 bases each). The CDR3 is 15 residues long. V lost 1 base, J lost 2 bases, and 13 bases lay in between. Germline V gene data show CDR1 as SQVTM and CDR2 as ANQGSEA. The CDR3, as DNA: TGCAGCGTTGAAGCGAGGGGCACCCACACAGATACGCAGTATTTT. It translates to CSVEARGTHTDTQYF.

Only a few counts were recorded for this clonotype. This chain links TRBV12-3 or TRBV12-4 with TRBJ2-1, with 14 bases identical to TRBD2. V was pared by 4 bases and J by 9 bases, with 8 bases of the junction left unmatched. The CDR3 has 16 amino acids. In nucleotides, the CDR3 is TGTGCCAGCAGTTCCCGACTAGCGGGAGGGCCTAGTGAGCAGTTCTTC. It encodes CASSSRLAGGPSEQFF.

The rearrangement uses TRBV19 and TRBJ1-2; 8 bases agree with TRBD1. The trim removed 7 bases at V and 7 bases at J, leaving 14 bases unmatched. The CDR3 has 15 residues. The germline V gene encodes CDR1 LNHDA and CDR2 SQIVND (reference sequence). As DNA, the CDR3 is TGTGCCAGTACCTCCGGGACAGGTCGTTCAGGTGGCTACACCTTC. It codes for CASTSGTGRSGGYTF.

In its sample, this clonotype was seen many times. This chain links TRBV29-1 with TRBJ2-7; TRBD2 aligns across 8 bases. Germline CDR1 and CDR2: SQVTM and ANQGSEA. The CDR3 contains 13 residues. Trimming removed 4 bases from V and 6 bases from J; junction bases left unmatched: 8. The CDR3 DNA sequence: TGCAGCGTTGTCCCCAGCGGGAGTTTCGAGCAGTACTTC. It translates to CSVVPSGSFEQYF.

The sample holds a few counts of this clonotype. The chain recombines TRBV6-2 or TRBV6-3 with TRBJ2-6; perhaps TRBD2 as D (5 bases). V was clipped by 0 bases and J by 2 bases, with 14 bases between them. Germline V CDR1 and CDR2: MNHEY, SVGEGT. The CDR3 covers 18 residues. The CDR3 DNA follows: TGTGCCAGCAGTTACTCGAAGGGTACGGGGACTGGGGCCAACGTCCTGACTTTC. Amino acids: CASSYSKGTGTGANVLTF.

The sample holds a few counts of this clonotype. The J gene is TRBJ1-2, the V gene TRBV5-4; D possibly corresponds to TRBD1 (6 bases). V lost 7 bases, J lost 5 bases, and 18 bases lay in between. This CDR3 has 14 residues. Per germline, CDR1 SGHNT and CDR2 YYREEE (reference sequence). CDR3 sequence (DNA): TGTGCCAGCGGAACTGACAGGAGGCAGTATGGCTACACCTTC. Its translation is CASGTDRRQYGYTF.

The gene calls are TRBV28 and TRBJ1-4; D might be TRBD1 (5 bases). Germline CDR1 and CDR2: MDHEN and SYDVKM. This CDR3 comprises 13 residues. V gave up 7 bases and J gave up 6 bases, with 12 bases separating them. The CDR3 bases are TGTGCCAGCATGGGACGGATCCATGAAAAACTGTTTTTT. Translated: CASMGRIHEKLFF.

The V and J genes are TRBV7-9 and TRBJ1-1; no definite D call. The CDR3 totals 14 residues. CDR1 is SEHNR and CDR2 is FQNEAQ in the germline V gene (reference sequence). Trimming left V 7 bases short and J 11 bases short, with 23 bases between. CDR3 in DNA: TGTGCCAGCACCAAACCACGGGGTACCCAAGGGGCTTTCTTT. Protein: CASTKPRGTQGAFF.

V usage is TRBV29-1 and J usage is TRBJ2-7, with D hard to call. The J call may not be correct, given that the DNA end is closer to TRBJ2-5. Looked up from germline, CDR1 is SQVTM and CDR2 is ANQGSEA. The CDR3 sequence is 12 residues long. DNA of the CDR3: TGCAGCGTTCAATCGGGTGGGGAGACCCAGTACTTC. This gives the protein CSVQSGGETQYF.

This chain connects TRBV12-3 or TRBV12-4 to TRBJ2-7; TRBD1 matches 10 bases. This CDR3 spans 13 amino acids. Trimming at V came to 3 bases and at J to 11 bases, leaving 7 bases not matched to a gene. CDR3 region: CASSLRDRGPKYF. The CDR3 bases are TGTGCCAGCAGTTTGAGGGACAGGGGCCCCAAGTACTTC.

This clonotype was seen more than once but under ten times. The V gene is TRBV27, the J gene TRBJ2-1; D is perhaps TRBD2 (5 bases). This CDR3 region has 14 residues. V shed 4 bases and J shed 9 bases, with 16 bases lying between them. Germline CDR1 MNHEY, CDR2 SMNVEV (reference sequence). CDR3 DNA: TGTGCCAGCAGTTCAGCGGAGCGGTTTGGTGAGCAGTTCTTC. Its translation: CASSSAERFGEQFF.

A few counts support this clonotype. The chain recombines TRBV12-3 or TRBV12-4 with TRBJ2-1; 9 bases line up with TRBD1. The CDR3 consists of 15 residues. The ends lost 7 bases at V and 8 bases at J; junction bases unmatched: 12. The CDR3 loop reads CASNSPGTGIYEQFF. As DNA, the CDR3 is TGTGCCAGCAACTCCCCCGGGACAGGGATTTATGAGCAGTTCTTC.

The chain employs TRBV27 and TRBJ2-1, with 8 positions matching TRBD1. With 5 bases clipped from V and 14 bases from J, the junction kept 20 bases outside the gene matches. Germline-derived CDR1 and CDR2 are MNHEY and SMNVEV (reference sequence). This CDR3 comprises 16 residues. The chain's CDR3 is CASSPGGQGASSREFF. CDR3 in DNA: TGTGCCAGCAGTCCTGGGGGTCAGGGGGCATCTTCTAGGGAGTTCTTC.

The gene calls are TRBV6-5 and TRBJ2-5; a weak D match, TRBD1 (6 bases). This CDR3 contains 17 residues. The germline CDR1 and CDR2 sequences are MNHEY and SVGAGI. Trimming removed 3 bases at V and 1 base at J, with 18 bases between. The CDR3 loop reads CASSYRLVMGAQETQYF. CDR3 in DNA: TGTGCCAGCAGTTATCGATTAGTAATGGGGGCCCAAGAGACCCAGTACTTC.

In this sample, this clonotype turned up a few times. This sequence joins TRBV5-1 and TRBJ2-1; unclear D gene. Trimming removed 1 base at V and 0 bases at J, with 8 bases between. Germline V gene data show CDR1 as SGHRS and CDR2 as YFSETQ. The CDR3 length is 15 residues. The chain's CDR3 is CASSLIPHSYNEQFF. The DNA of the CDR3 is TGCGCCAGCAGCTTGATACCCCACTCCTACAATGAGCAGTTCTTC.

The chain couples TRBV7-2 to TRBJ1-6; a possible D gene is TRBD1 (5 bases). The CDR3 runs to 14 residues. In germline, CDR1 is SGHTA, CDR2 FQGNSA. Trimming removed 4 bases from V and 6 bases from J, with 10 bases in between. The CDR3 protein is CASSCSQGNSPLHF. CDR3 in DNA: TGTGCCAGCAGCTGTTCTCAGGGTAATTCACCCCTCCACTTT.

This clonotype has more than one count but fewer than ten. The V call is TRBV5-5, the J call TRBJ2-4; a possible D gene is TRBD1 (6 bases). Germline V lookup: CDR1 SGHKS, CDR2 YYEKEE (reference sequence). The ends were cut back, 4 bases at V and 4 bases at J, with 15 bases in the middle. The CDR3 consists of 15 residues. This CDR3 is CASSPLDRNKNIQYF. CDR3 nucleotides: TGTGCCAGCAGCCCCCTCGACAGGAATAAAAACATTCAGTACTTC.

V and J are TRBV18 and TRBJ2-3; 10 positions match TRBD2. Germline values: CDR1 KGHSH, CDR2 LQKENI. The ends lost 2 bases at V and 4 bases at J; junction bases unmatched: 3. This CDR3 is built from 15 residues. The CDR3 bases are TGTGCCAGCTCACCAAAGCGGGAGGGTTCAGATACGCAGTATTTT. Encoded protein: CASSPKREGSDTQYF. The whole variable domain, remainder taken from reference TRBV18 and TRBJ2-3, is NAGVMQNPRHLVRRRGQEARLRCSPMKGHSHVYWYRQLPEEGLKFMVYLQKENIIDESGMPKERFSAEFPKEGPSILRIQQVVRGDSAAYFCASSPKREGSDTQYFGPGTRLTVL.

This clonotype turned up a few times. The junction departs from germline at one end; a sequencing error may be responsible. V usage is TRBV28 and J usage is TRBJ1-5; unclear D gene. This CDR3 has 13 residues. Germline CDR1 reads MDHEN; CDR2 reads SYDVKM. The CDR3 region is CASRSPSSQPQHF. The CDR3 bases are TGTGCCAGCAGATCCCCCAGCAGTCAGCCCCAGCATTTT.

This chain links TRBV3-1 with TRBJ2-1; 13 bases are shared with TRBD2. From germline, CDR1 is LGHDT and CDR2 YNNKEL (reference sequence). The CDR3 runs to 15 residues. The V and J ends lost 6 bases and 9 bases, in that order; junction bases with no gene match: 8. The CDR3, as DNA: TGTGCCAGCAGACGCAGGACTAGCGGGAGTAGTGAGCAGTTCTTC. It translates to CASRRRTSGSSEQFF.

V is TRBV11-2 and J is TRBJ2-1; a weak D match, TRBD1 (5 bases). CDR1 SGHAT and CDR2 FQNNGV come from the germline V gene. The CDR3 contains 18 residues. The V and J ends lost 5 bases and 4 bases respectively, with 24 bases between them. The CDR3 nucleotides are TGTGCCAGCAGCAGAACTTCGAGACAGACCTTTGGGTACAATGAGCAGTTCTTC. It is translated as CASSRTSRQTFGYNEQFF.

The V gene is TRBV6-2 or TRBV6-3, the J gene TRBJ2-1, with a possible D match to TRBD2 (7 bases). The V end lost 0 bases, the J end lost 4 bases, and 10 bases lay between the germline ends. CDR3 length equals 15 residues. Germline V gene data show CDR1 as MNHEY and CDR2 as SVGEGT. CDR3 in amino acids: CASSYSRGGYNEQFF. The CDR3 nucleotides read TGTGCCAGCAGTTACTCGAGGGGGGGTTACAATGAGCAGTTCTTC.

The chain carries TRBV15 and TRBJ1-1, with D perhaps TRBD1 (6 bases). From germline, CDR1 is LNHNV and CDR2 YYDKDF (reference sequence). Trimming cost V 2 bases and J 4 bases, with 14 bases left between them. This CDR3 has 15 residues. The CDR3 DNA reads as TGTGCCACCAGCAGACAAGTAACAGGGAGCACTGAAGCTTTCTTT. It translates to CATSRQVTGSTEAFF.